These 22 T cell receptor beta chains were sequenced from one sample in a study of blood T cell repertoires in COVID-19. The repertoire was sequenced with immunoSEQ multiplex PCR; TCRdb's copy has only in-frame clones and lacks some. Of about 150,000 clones detected, approximately 80% appear once; the ten largest clones hold over 10%. Sequencing used peripheral blood. These receptors came from a man in his sixties with active or convalescent COVID-19.

This clone was detected only a few times. This chain uses TRBV5-4 with TRBJ1-2, with 7 nucleotides matching TRBD1. The ends lost 4 bases at V and 12 bases at J; junction bases unmatched: 15. The CDR3 totals 14 residues. Germline lookup yields CDR1 SGHNT and CDR2 YYREEE (reference sequence). The CDR3 is CASSPTLRDSGNTF. As DNA, the CDR3 is TGTGCCAGCAGCCCCACCCTCAGGGACAGTGGAAACACCTTC.

DNA for the CDR3: TGTGCCAGCAGTCCCCGTGAGGGTTACTCCTACAATGAGCAGTTCTTC. Its protein product is CASSPREGYSYNEQFF. This chain links TRBV5-6 with TRBJ2-1, with a possible D match to TRBD2 (5 bases). V lost 5 bases and J lost 0, with 15 bases in between. The CDR3 sequence is 16 residues long. Per the germline V gene, CDR1 is SGHDT and CDR2 is YYEEEE.

The V gene is TRBV5-4, the J gene TRBJ2-7; 9 positions agree with TRBD1. Germline CDR1 reads SGHNT; CDR2 reads YYREEE (reference sequence). The junction had 7 bases not matched to a gene; V was cut back by 4 bases and J by 5 bases. The CDR3 is 14 amino acids. CDR3 protein: CASSRRTGDHEQYF. CDR3 bases: TGTGCCAGCAGCCGCCGGACAGGGGATCACGAGCAGTACTTC.

This sequence joins TRBV21-1 and TRBJ1-2; TRBD1, the table's D call, lacks a check against the DNA. TRBV21-1 is listed as a pseudogene. The CDR3 is 14 residues long. The CDR3 is CASSTDRDSEGYTF. In nucleotides, the CDR3 is TGTGCCAGCAGCACAGACAGGGATTCGGAGGGCTACACCTTC.

The J gene is TRBJ2-3, the V gene TRBV3-1 (or the pseudogene TRBV3-2); 10 bases fit TRBD1. V lost 4 bases to trimming and J lost 6 bases; unmatched junction nucleotides: 7. Per germline, CDR1 LGHDT and CDR2 YNNKEL (reference sequence). This CDR3 has 15 residues. CDR3 nucleotides: TGTGCCAGCAGCCCCTGGGACAGGGGATCCGATACGCAGTATTTT. Encoded protein: CASSPWDRGSDTQYF.

This rearrangement joins TRBV19 to TRBJ2-5; tentatively, D is TRBD2 (6 bases). Germline CDR1 and CDR2: LNHDA and SQIVND (reference sequence). The CDR3 sequence is 13 residues long. Trimming took 5 bases from V and 3 from J, leaving 10 bases between them. CDR3 nucleotides: TGTGCCAGTAGTCTGGGGGGAGAAGAGACCCAGTACTTC. Its protein is CASSLGGEETQYF.

V gene TRBV7-2 combines with J gene TRBJ2-5; TRBD2 matches at 8 bases. Germline V gene lookup returns CDR1 SGHTA and CDR2 FQGNSA. V lost 1 base and J lost 2; bases outside the gene matches: 3. CDR3 length: 15 residues. CDR3 in amino acids: CASSLGGGGQETQYF. CDR3 sequence (DNA): TGTGCCAGCAGCTTAGGTGGCGGGGGGCAAGAGACCCAGTACTTC.

V and J are TRBV28 and TRBJ1-5, with 9 nucleotides matching TRBD1. The CDR3 has 15 residues. V lost 3 bases, J lost 3 bases, and 3 bases stayed unmatched. CDR1 is MDHEN and CDR2 is SYDVKM in the germline V gene. The CDR3 bases are TGTGCCAGCAGTTTTTGGGACAGGGTCAATCAGCCCCAGCATTTT. Translated: CASSFWDRVNQPQHF.

This clone was seen repeatedly, ten times or more. The rearrangement uses TRBV2 and TRBJ2-1; no clear D gene. Deletions cut 2 bases from V and 5 bases from J, with 10 bases between. CDR3 size: 14 residues. Germline loops: CDR1 SNHLY, CDR2 FYNNEI. CDR3 DNA sequence: TGTGCCAGCAGTGAACCCGGGTCCAACAATGAGCAGTTCTTC. Its translation: CASSEPGSNNEQFF.

As to this clone: The sample holds other DNA sequences that translate to the same CDR3. V gene TRBV6-1 combines with J gene TRBJ1-2; D is uncertain. Trimming pared 2 bases from V and 0 bases from J, leaving 4 bases between. Germline V gene lookup returns CDR1 MNHNS and CDR2 SASEGT. The CDR3 runs to 13 residues. CDR3 residues: CASSELANYGYTF. The CDR3 coding sequence is TGTGCCAGCAGTGAATTAGCTAACTATGGCTACACCTTC.

The rearrangement links TRBV19 to TRBJ1-5, with 10 bases matching TRBD1. CDR3 length: 12 amino acids. The trim removed 10 bases at V and 5 bases at J, leaving 2 bases unmatched. From germline, CDR1 is LNHDA and CDR2 SQIVND (reference sequence). The CDR3 protein is CATGTGDQPQHF. Here the CDR3 DNA reads TGTGCCACCGGGACAGGGGATCAGCCCCAGCATTTT.

This clone turned up a few times. This chain links TRBV18 with TRBJ2-3, with D perhaps matching TRBD1 (6 bases). This CDR3 has 14 residues. Germline V gene sequence: CDR1 KGHSH, CDR2 LQKENI. Trimming shortened V by 6 bases and J by 0 bases, and 10 bases separated the two germline ends. For the CDR3, the DNA is TGTGCCAGCTCGCAACAGGGTAGCACAGATACGCAGTATTTT. As protein: CASSQQGSTDTQYF. Full variable domain (rest looked up from reference TRBV18 and TRBJ2-3): NAGVMQNPRHLVRRRGQEARLRCSPMKGHSHVYWYRQLPEEGLKFMVYLQKENIIDESGMPKERFSAEFPKEGPSILRIQQVVRGDSAAYFCASSQQGSTDTQYFGPGTRLTVL.

The chain is built from TRBV7-8 and TRBJ2-5; a possible D gene is TRBD1 (7 bases). Germline CDR1 SGHVS, CDR2 FQNEAQ. Trimming removed 7 bases at V and 2 bases at J, with 14 bases between. The CDR3 is 14 amino acids. The CDR3 coding sequence is TGTGCCAGCACCCTCAGGGGGGTACAAGAGACCCAGTACTTC. It encodes CASTLRGVQETQYF.

The genes are TRBV2 and TRBJ2-2, with unresolved D. Looked up from germline, CDR1 is SNHLY and CDR2 is FYNNEI. Trimming shortened V by 2 bases and J by 4 bases, and 8 bases separated the two germline ends. The CDR3 consists of 14 residues. CDR3 sequence: CASSEFVSTGELFF. For the CDR3, the DNA is TGTGCCAGCAGTGAATTTGTCAGCACCGGGGAGCTGTTTTTT.

The CDR3 is CASTGGTGELFF. CDR3 nucleotides: TGTGCCAGCACAGGGGGCACCGGGGAGCTGTTTTTT. J is TRBJ2-2 and V is TRBV27; 7 nucleotides agree with TRBD1. Germline CDR1 and CDR2: MNHEY and SMNVEV (reference sequence). The CDR3 spans 12 residues. Germline trimming cut 7 bases from V and 4 bases from J; bases unmatched to any gene: 0.

The chain carries TRBV28 and TRBJ1-1; 7 bases line up with TRBD1. Germline CDR1 MDHEN, CDR2 SYDVKM. The CDR3 length is 15 residues. V trimming: 5 bases; J trimming: 4 bases; junction bases outside the gene matches: 10. This CDR3 reads CASSTRPTGLTEAFF. CDR3 DNA sequence: TGTGCCAGCAGTACCCGCCCGACAGGGCTCACTGAAGCTTTCTTT.

The chain couples TRBV11-2 to TRBJ2-1, with unresolved D. Germline CDR1 SGHAT, CDR2 FQNNGV. Trimming cost V 1 base and J 4 bases, with 8 bases left between them. This CDR3 spans 14 amino acids. The DNA for the CDR3 is TGTGCCAGCAGCTTAGTTGCGACTTACAATGAGCAGTTCTTC. This codes for CASSLVATYNEQFF.

The chain is built from TRBV5-1 and TRBJ1-1; D remains ambiguous. This CDR3 comprises 14 residues. Trimming took off 4 bases at V and 0 bases at J, with 10 bases between the two ends. Germline V gene sequence: CDR1 SGHRS, CDR2 YFSETQ. The CDR3 here is CASSPGVMNTEAFF. Written as DNA, the CDR3 is TGCGCCAGCAGCCCTGGAGTCATGAACACTGAAGCTTTCTTT.

The rearrangement joins TRBV19 to TRBJ1-5; perhaps TRBD1 as D (6 bases). The length of the CDR3 is 13 residues. Germline assignment: CDR1 LNHDA and CDR2 SQIVND (reference sequence). Trimming removed 8 bases at V and 11 bases at J, with 19 bases between. CDR3 sequence reads: CASSQGGEIAQHF. In DNA, the CDR3 is TGTGCCAGTTCGCAAGGGGGGGAAATCGCCCAGCATTTT.

The rearrangement joins TRBV23-1 to TRBJ1-4; unclear D gene. TRBV23-1 carries the ORF label, with uncertain function. This CDR3 has 16 amino acids. V lost 2 bases to trimming and J lost 2 bases, with 12 bases between them. The chain's CDR3 is CASSQRPGGTNEKLFF. The CDR3 DNA reads TGCGCCAGCAGTCAAAGGCCCGGAGGCACTAATGAAAAACTGTTTTTT.

This clone appeared a single time. The genes are TRBV7-2 and TRBJ2-3; 9 bases fit TRBD2. The J segment lost 3 bases and the V segment lost 3 bases, leaving 10 bases of the junction unmatched. The CDR3 runs to 17 residues. Germline V gene data show CDR1 as SGHTA and CDR2 as FQGNSA. In nucleotides, the CDR3 is TGTGCCAGCAGCTTTCCTCTTAGCGGGAGAAGAACAGATACGCAGTATTTT. This encodes CASSFPLSGRRTDTQYF.

This clone appeared a few times. The chain combines TRBV11-2 with TRBJ2-2; perhaps TRBD2 as D (5 bases). The CDR3 has 15 residues. V lost 3 bases, J lost 5 bases, and 13 bases lay in between. CDR1 and CDR2 (germline): SGHAT, FQNNGV. CDR3 residues: CASSLGGSWTGELFF. DNA for the CDR3: TGTGCCAGCAGCTTGGGTGGGAGTTGGACCGGGGAGCTGTTTTTT.